The following is a T cell receptor beta chain sequence with its context. As yet, its antigen is unknown. The data were obtained in a study of T cell responses to AZD1222 COVID-19 vaccine. Notes on the study in general: Mostly white British, mostly female donors; authors suggested clonal diversity may be underestimated.

This table comes from immunoSEQ multiplex PCR, and its TCRdb copy is limited to in-frame clones, with some not included. Among 120,000 to 150,000 clones listed, 80% to 95% were seen once. Trimming pared 10 bases from V and 8 bases from J, leaving 19 bases between. This CDR3 has 13 residues. Germline CDR1 is SNHLY and CDR2 is FYNNEI. This receptor was obtained from an adult who received the AZD1222 COVID-19 vaccine. Source: peripheral blood, taken 28 days after the second AZD1222 dose. The chain carries TRBV2 and TRBJ2-3; D is uncertain. CDR3: CANARDVRGTQYF. DNA for the CDR3: TGTGCCAACGCTAGGGATGTGAGAGGTACGCAGTATTTT.